This T cell receptor beta chain was documented in a study of blood T cell repertoires in COVID-19. Overall study: In each case, the material was cDNA or gDNA derived from T cells, B-cell-depleted T cells, or PBMCs.

Which cohort a participant joined came from the clinical history participants gave. J lost 4 bases, V lost 0 bases, and 19 bases had no gene match. CDR3 length equals 20 residues. Germline V gives CDR1 SGHAT, CDR2 FQNNGV. Generated by immunoSEQ multiplex PCR, the TCRdb table keeps only in-frame clones and is missing some. The sample lists 150,000 to 200,000 clones; more than 80% were seen once. The sequence was collected from a middle-aged man who had recovered from COVID-19. Material: PBMCs or T cells enriched from blood (not recorded which). The rearrangement links TRBV11-2 to TRBJ2-7, with TRBD1 identical over 9 bases. CDR3 in DNA: TGTGCCAGCAGCTTAGACCCTCCACGGGACAGGGTACGGGGTGGTTACGAGCAGTACTTC. Its translation: CASSLDPPRDRVRGGYEQYF.